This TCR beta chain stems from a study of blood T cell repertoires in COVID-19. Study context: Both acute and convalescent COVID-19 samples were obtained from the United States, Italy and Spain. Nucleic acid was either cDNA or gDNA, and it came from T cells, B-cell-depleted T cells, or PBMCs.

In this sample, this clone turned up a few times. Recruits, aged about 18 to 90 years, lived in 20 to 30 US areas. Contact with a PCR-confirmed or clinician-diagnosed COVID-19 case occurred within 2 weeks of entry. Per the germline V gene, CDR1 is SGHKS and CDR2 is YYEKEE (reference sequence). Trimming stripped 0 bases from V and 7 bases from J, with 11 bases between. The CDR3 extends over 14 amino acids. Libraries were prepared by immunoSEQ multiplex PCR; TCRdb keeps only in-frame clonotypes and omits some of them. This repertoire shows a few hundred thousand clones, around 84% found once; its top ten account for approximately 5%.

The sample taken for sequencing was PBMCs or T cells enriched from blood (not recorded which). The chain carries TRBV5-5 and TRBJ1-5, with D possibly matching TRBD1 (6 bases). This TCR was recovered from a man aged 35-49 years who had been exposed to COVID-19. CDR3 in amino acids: CASSLAHQGQPQHF. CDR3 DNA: TGTGCCAGCAGCTTGGCACATCAGGGGCAGCCCCAGCATTTT.